The TCR beta chain under discussion was sequenced for a study of shared clonotypes between healthy human individuals. V lost 5 bases to trimming and J lost 0 bases, with 17 bases between them. The CDR3 loop spans 16 amino acids. In germline, CDR1 is MGHRA, CDR2 YSYEKL. This clone has a count of ten or more. Assay used: immunoSEQ multiplex PCR; TCRdb lists only in-frame clones, some missing. The profile shows roughly 700,000 clones, approximately 79% of them singletons. The sequenced material came from memory CD4+ T cells sorted from blood. Subset specified: CD45RA-negative fraction. V is TRBV4-1 and J is TRBJ2-7, with D hard to call. This TCR came from a woman younger than 45 in good health. The CDR3: CASSDHIRKISYEQYF. The CDR3 DNA follows: TGCGCCAGCAGCGATCACATAAGGAAGATCTCCTACGAGCAGTACTTC.